The 19 T cell receptor beta chains given below trace back to one sample, sequenced in a study of blood T cells in healthy people across ages. Using a J-beta primer mix together with a sample-barcoded 5' primer, a second PCR was run for roughly 6 to 12 cycles. TCRdb re-analysed the 5' RACE reads in MiXCR, keeping a single row per CDR3 protein. Of 600,000 or so distinct CDR3 sequences listed, about 28% are singletons. Sequencing was carried out using blood. These receptors came from an elderly woman in good health.

This sequence joins TRBV7-9 and TRBJ1-4, with D possibly TRBD1 on 5 matching bases. Looked up from germline, CDR1 is SEHNR and CDR2 is FQNEAQ (reference sequence). There are 19 residues in the CDR3. The V end was cut by 3 bases, the J end by 5 bases, with 25 bases between. The CDR3 sequence is CASSFFSLSGTPGNEKLFF. The DNA of the CDR3 is TGTGCCAGCAGCTTCTTTTCACTGTCTGGGACGCCTGGAAATGAAAAACTGTTTTTT.

The sample holds many counts of this clonotype. A much larger clone lies a single base off, so this may be a read error. The rearrangement uses TRBV6-6 and TRBJ2-5; 7 bases line up with TRBD1. The trim removed 2 bases at V and 11 bases at J, leaving 11 bases unmatched. Germline CDR1 reads MNHNY; CDR2 reads SVGAGI (reference sequence). CDR3 length: 14 residues. The CDR3: CASSYGQGVGEQYF. CDR3 nucleotide sequence: TGTGCCAGCAGTTACGGCCAGGGGGTAGGAGAGCAGTACTTC.

This clonotype has only a few counts. The V and J genes are TRBV5-5 and TRBJ2-2; maybe TRBD1 (5 bases). Germline CDR1 and CDR2: SGHKS and YYEKEE (reference sequence). The V end was cut by 1 base, the J end by 7 bases, with 14 bases between. The CDR3 extends over 15 amino acids. The CDR3 region has the DNA TGTGCCAGCAGCTTGAGGGGATTGGAGCACGGGGAGCTGTTTTTT. Translating gives CASSLRGLEHGELFF.

Notes on this clonotype: A much larger clone sits a single nucleotide away, making a read error possible. The chain combines TRBV20-1 with TRBJ2-3; 8 bases line up with TRBD2. The J segment lost 8 bases and the V segment lost 1 base, leaving 14 bases of the junction unmatched. Germline lookup yields CDR1 DFQATT and CDR2 SNEGSKA (reference sequence). CDR3 length equals 16 residues. CDR3 residues: CSARGPSGTSRGTQYF. CDR3 DNA: TGCAGTGCTAGAGGTCCCTCCGGGACTAGTAGAGGTACGCAGTATTTT.

This clonotype was observed many times. This chain connects TRBV7-2 to TRBJ2-5; D might be TRBD2 (6 bases). Deletions cut 1 base from V and 3 bases from J, with 12 bases between. Germline-derived CDR1 and CDR2 are SGHTA and FQGNSA. The CDR3 is 15 residues long. CDR3 sequence: CASSLGGTVKETQYF. In DNA, the CDR3 is TGTGCCAGCAGCTTAGGAGGGACTGTCAAAGAGACCCAGTACTTC.

Concerning this clonotype itself: A read error may be the cause here, since a much bigger clone is one base away. This chain's CDR3 is CASSLMGAGSPLHF. The CDR3 region has the DNA TGCGCCAGCAGCTTGATGGGGGCGGGTTCACCCCTCCACTTT. The chain has TRBV5-1 and TRBJ1-6, with a possible D match to TRBD1 (6 bases). The germline V and J ends were trimmed by 1 base and 9 bases, with 11 bases remaining between them. CDR1 and CDR2 from the germline V gene are SGHRS and YFSETQ. The length of the CDR3 is 14 residues. The variable domain in full, completed from reference TRBV5-1 and TRBJ1-6, reads KAGVTQTPRYLIKTRGQQVTLSCSPISGHRSVSWYQQTPGQGLQFLFEYFSETQRNKGNFPGRFSGRQFSNSRSEMNVSTLELGDSALYLCASSLMGAGSPLHFGNGTRLTVT.

In this sample, this clonotype turned up many times. The chain carries TRBV27 and TRBJ2-1; 10 bases are a match to TRBD2. Per the germline V gene, CDR1 is MNHEY and CDR2 is SMNVEV (reference sequence). The CDR3 loop spans 17 amino acids. V trimming: 5 bases; J trimming: 7 bases; junction bases outside the gene matches: 14. CDR3 nucleotides: TGTGCCAGCAGTCCCGACTCCCTAGCGGGGGCCAGGAATGAGCAGTTCTTC. This translates into CASSPDSLAGARNEQFF.

About this clonotype: A read error may produce the germline difference seen at one junction end. The rearrangement uses TRBV4-1 and TRBJ1-2; D is perhaps TRBD1 (6 bases). The CDR3 is made up of 15 amino acids. Germline CDR1 reads MGHRA; CDR2 reads YSYEKL. CDR3 region: CASSQPGGSNYGCTF. CDR3 DNA sequence: TGCGCCAGCAGCCAACCCGGGGGCAGTAACTATGGCTGCACCTTC.

This clonotype was seen at least ten times. The chain links TRBV6-1 to TRBJ2-3, with no clear D. The germline V gene has CDR1 MNHNS and CDR2 SASEGT. Trimming left V 4 bases short and J 5 bases short, with 4 bases between. The length of the CDR3 is 11 residues. The CDR3 bases are TGTGCCAGCAGTGGCGTAGATACGCAGTATTTT. Its protein product is CASSGVDTQYF.

In its sample, this clonotype was seen a few times. The CDR3 DNA is TGTGCCAGCAGCCAAGACCTAGCGGGGGGGCGAAATGAGCAGTACTTC. This gives the protein CASSQDLAGGRNEQYF. The chain recombines TRBV3-1 with TRBJ2-7; 12 positions agree with TRBD2. This CDR3 spans 16 amino acids. CDR1 and CDR2 (germline): LGHDT, YNNKEL (reference sequence). V lost 0 bases, J lost 7 bases, and 7 bases stayed unmatched.

The CDR3 DNA is TGTGCCAGCAGCGGCCGGGCCCCGGGTGATACGCAGTATTTT. Translated: CASSGRAPGDTQYF. The chain uses TRBV7-2 and TRBJ2-3; D ambiguous. CDR1 is SGHTA, CDR2 FQGNSA, per germline. The CDR3 sequence is 14 residues long. The V end lost 5 bases, the J end lost 6 bases, and 15 bases lay between the germline ends.

This clonotype was counted at least ten times. This sequence joins TRBV12-3 or TRBV12-4 and TRBJ1-1; a weak D match, TRBD1 (6 bases). The V and J ends lost 3 bases and 3 bases respectively, with 8 bases between them. This CDR3 spans 13 amino acids. The CDR3 reads CASSFYRDTEAFF. CDR3 in DNA: TGTGCCAGCAGTTTCTACAGGGACACTGAAGCTTTCTTT.

This clonotype was observed at least ten times. V gene TRBV12-3 or TRBV12-4 combines with J gene TRBJ1-1, with 10 bases lining up with TRBD1. The V and J ends lost 5 bases and 1 base, in that order; junction bases with no gene match: 4. CDR3 length equals 15 residues. CDR3 region: CASSRTGGPNTEAFF. CDR3 sequence (DNA): TGTGCCAGCAGTCGGACAGGGGGACCGAACACTGAAGCTTTCTTT.

A remark on this clonotype: One end of the junction does not line up with germline, which may come from a read error. This rearrangement joins TRBV9 to TRBJ2-5; D is ambiguous. Germline CDR1 is SGDLS and CDR2 is YYNGEE. The CDR3 is 14 amino acids. CDR3 DNA: TGTGCCAACAGCCCCCCCACCTCCCAAGAGACCCAGTACTTC. As protein: CANSPPTSQETQYF.

To note about this clonotype: Being one base from a much bigger clone, this may be a read error. The V gene is TRBV6-6, the J gene TRBJ2-5; 8 nucleotides agree with TRBD1. The CDR3 is made up of 15 amino acids. Germline CDR1 reads MNHNY; CDR2 reads SVGAGI (reference sequence). J gave up 11 bases and V 0 bases, and 11 bases lay outside the gene matches. The CDR3 is CASSYSGQGWDEQYF. DNA of the CDR3: TGTGCCAGCAGTTACTCTGGACAGGGATGGGATGAGCAGTACTTC.

This clonotype was counted ten times or more. The gene calls are TRBV12-3 or TRBV12-4 and TRBJ2-3; D tentatively fits TRBD1 or TRBD2 (5 bases each). V shed 3 bases and J shed 0 bases, with 16 bases lying between them. The CDR3 spans 17 residues. The CDR3 protein is CASSFFTGRVSTDTQYF. DNA for the CDR3: TGTGCCAGCAGTTTTTTTACGGGGCGGGTGAGCACAGATACGCAGTATTTT.

A word on this clonotype: With a much larger clone just one base away, this may be a read error. The genes are TRBV27 and TRBJ1-1; TRBD1 might be the D (6 bases). Germline values: CDR1 MNHEY, CDR2 SMNVEV (reference sequence). This CDR3 has 14 amino acids. This CDR3 is CASGLGQKNTEAFF. CDR3 in DNA: TGTGCCAGCGGTTTAGGACAGAAGAACACTGAAGCTTTCTTT.

J is TRBJ1-6 and V is TRBV28, with TRBD1 matching over 7 bases. The CDR3 runs 15 residues. Germline loops: CDR1 MDHEN, CDR2 SYDVKM. Trimming removed 3 bases from V and 3 bases from J; junction bases left unmatched: 2. In DNA, the CDR3 is TGTGCCAGCAGTTTCAGGGGGAACTATAATTCACCCCTCCACTTT. It codes for CASSFRGNYNSPLHF.

This clonotype was observed a handful of times. The CDR3 DNA sequence: TGTGCCAGCAGCGTATTGAGACAGGGCATGGCCTACGAGCAGTACTTC. This sequence encodes CASSVLRQGMAYEQYF. The genes are TRBV9 and TRBJ2-7; 7 bases map to TRBD1. V lost 1 base, J lost 2 bases, and 9 bases stayed unmatched. Germline assignment: CDR1 SGDLS and CDR2 YYNGEE. There are 16 residues in the CDR3.